What follows are 26 T cell receptor beta chains derived from one specimen sequenced in a study of T cells in Graves' hyperthyroidism and ophthalmopathy. RNA transcripts served as the template for amplifying TCR beta CDR3 regions. First-round RT-PCR with HTBI primers amplified the TCR CDR3 region. TCRdb reprocessed the multiplex PCR reads via MiXCR and lists one record per CDR3 protein. The repertoire holds around 300,000 distinct CDR3 sequences, with about an eighth as singletons. Sequencing was carried out using blood. The receptors come from a woman between 40 and 50 years old with Graves' hyperthyroidism.

This clonotype was seen repeatedly, ten times or more. The chain has TRBV7-2 and TRBJ2-7; D call uncertain. The CDR3 spans 13 residues. Germline V gene lookup returns CDR1 SGHTA and CDR2 FQGNSA. Trimming removed 2 bases at V and 0 bases at J, with 5 bases between. The CDR3 nucleotides are TGTGCCAGCAGCTTAATATCCTCCTACGAGCAGTACTTC. The encoded protein is CASSLISSYEQYF.

The chain uses TRBV25-1 and TRBJ1-5, with 8 bases aligning to TRBD1. With 7 bases clipped from V and 6 bases from J, the junction kept 20 bases outside the gene matches. The CDR3 is 18 amino acids. Germline CDR1 is MGHDK and CDR2 is SYGVNS. CDR3 amino acids: CASNPDPPQDRVCQPQHF. CDR3 bases: TGTGCCAGCAACCCAGACCCCCCCCAGGACAGGGTATGTCAGCCCCAGCATTTT.

The chain joins TRBV5-6 to TRBJ2-7; TRBD2 matches 14 bases. The CDR3 contains 18 residues. The germline V gene has CDR1 SGHDT and CDR2 YYEEEE. The junction had 14 bases not matched to a gene; V was cut back by 3 bases and J by 6 bases. In DNA, the CDR3 is TGTGCCAGCAGCTCCAGGCCGGGACTAGCGGGAGACGCTTCCGAGCAGTACTTC. It is translated as CASSSRPGLAGDASEQYF. The full variable domain, with the rest looked up from reference TRBV5-6 and TRBJ2-7, is DAGVTQSPTHLIKTRGQQVTLRCSPKSGHDTVSWYQQALGQGPQFIFQYYEEEERQRGNFPDRFSGHQFPNYSSELNVNALLLGDSALYLCASSSRPGLAGDASEQYFGPGTRLTVT.

This clonotype was counted many times. The chain has TRBV20-1 and TRBJ2-5; possible D gene TRBD2, 5 bases. From germline, CDR1 is DFQATT and CDR2 SNEGSKA (reference sequence). The CDR3 is 14 residues long. Between the trimmed V and J ends, which lost 6 bases and 1 base, there was a span of 15 bases. The chain's CDR3 is CSAARGSFQETQYF. As DNA, the CDR3 is TGCAGTGCCGCTAGAGGGAGCTTCCAAGAGACCCAGTACTTC.

Written as DNA, the CDR3 is TGCGCCAGCAGTGAGGGGAGGGGGCCCTTGTACTTC. As protein: CASSEGRGPLYF. V is TRBV10-1 and J is TRBJ2-5; D possibly matches TRBD1 or TRBD2 (7 bases each). The CDR3 spans 12 residues. CDR1 is WNHNN, CDR2 SYGVQD, per germline (reference sequence). V was trimmed by 2 bases and J by 13 bases, leaving 14 bases between them.

This chain uses TRBV12-3 or TRBV12-4 with TRBJ1-6, with a tentative D call TRBD1 (6 bases). Trimming removed 6 bases from V and 4 bases from J, with 16 bases in between. The CDR3 loop spans 16 amino acids. The CDR3 coding sequence is TGTGCCAGCAGCCGCGCAGGGGCTGCGTATAATTCACCCCTCCACTTT. Translated, it gives CASSRAGAAYNSPLHF.

The chain joins TRBV6-1 to TRBJ2-7, with TRBD2 matching 14 bases. The CDR3 has 15 amino acids. J was trimmed by 7 bases and V by 3 bases; bases with no gene match: 5. Germline-derived CDR1 and CDR2 are MNHNS and SASEGT. This CDR3 reads CASSDTGTSGSEQYF. CDR3 DNA: TGTGCCAGCAGTGATACCGGGACTAGCGGGAGTGAGCAGTACTTC.

The chain combines TRBV20-1 with TRBJ1-6; D gene ambiguous. Deletions cut 0 bases from V and 10 bases from J, with 19 bases between. This CDR3 is built from 16 residues. Germline CDR1 DFQATT, CDR2 SNEGSKA (reference sequence). CDR3 protein: CSARDQLGEYRSPLHF. For the CDR3, the DNA is TGCAGTGCTAGAGACCAACTCGGGGAGTATAGGTCACCCCTCCACTTT.

This chain joins TRBV12-3 or TRBV12-4 and TRBJ2-1, with 8 bases that match TRBD2. The CDR3 is 15 amino acids. V trimming: 4 bases; J trimming: 9 bases; junction bases outside the gene matches: 11. The CDR3 here is CASSSTTGTRGEQFF. The CDR3 DNA follows: TGTGCCAGCAGTTCTACCACCGGGACTAGGGGTGAGCAGTTCTTC.

This clonotype was counted many times. This chain connects TRBV2 to TRBJ1-1, with no clear D. The CDR3 totals 11 residues. Germline CDR1 is SNHLY and CDR2 is FYNNEI. V shed 7 bases and J shed 4 bases, with 7 bases lying between them. CDR3 sequence (DNA): TGTGCCAGCAAAATGGGCACTGAAGCTTTCTTT. Amino acids: CASKMGTEAFF.

This clonotype was counted many times. The chain links TRBV9 to TRBJ2-3; D may match TRBD1 or TRBD2 (6 bases each). This CDR3 spans 15 amino acids. The V end lost 2 bases, the J end lost 2 bases, and 12 bases lay between the germline ends. From germline, CDR1 is SGDLS and CDR2 YYNGEE. CDR3 sequence: CASSVEGGDTDTQYF. In nucleotides, the CDR3 is TGTGCCAGCAGCGTTGAGGGGGGTGACACAGATACGCAGTATTTT.

The rearrangement links TRBV4-1 to TRBJ1-1, with D unresolved. CDR3 length: 12 amino acids. V lost 1 base and J lost 12, with 12 bases in between. Per germline, CDR1 MGHRA and CDR2 YSYEKL. CDR3 DNA: TGCGCCAGCAGCCAAGGGGCACGAGGGTCTTTCTTT. This gives the protein CASSQGARGSFF.

This clonotype was seen many times. The chain employs TRBV28 and TRBJ1-2, with TRBD1 as a possible D gene (6 bases). V lost 4 bases and J 5 bases, leaving 20 bases between the germline ends. Germline loops: CDR1 MDHEN, CDR2 SYDVKM. The CDR3 runs 16 residues. CDR3 in DNA: TGTGCCAGCAGTTGGGAAATGTGGGGGCGCGGTTATGGCTACACCTTC. It yields the protein CASSWEMWGRGYGYTF.

This clonotype was found a few times. The genes are TRBV20-1 and TRBJ2-3; 9 bases agree with TRBD2. This CDR3 contains 14 residues. The germline V gene encodes CDR1 DFQATT and CDR2 SNEGSKA (reference sequence). V shed 5 bases and J 7 bases; nucleotides not matched to a gene: 10. DNA of the CDR3: TGCAGTGCTGTAGGGCGGGAGGGTGTTAATACGCAGTATTTT. As protein: CSAVGREGVNTQYF.

This clonotype appeared many times. The chain carries TRBV28 and TRBJ2-3; 8 bases match TRBD2. Germline V gene data show CDR1 as MDHEN and CDR2 as SYDVKM. The trim removed 2 bases at V and 4 bases at J, leaving 5 bases unmatched. There are 15 residues in the CDR3. The CDR3 reads CASSLGGRRADTQYF. CDR3 coding DNA: TGTGCCAGCAGTTTAGGCGGGAGGAGGGCAGATACGCAGTATTTT.

This clonotype was seen at least ten times. The genes are TRBV10-3 and TRBJ1-5; 7 bases match TRBD1. V trimming: 10 bases; J trimming: 3 bases; junction bases outside the gene matches: 12. CDR1 ENHRY and CDR2 SYGVKD come from the germline V gene. This CDR3 comprises 15 residues. The CDR3 loop reads CATSRVGTDNQPQHF. Written as DNA, the CDR3 is TGTGCCACGTCGCGCGTTGGGACAGACAATCAGCCCCAGCATTTT.

Many counts were recorded for this clonotype. This sequence joins TRBV7-9 and TRBJ2-7; no definite D call. CDR3 length: 14 residues. Germline V CDR1 and CDR2: SEHNR, FQNEAQ (reference sequence). V was shortened by 1 base and J by 4 bases, with 11 bases between the two germline ends. The chain's CDR3 is CASSLVATPYEQYF. The CDR3 coding sequence is TGTGCCAGCAGCTTAGTCGCGACCCCTTACGAGCAGTACTTC.

The CDR3 DNA reads as TGTGCCATCCGTAGGACAGGGGAGGGCAATCAGCCCCAGCATTTT. Translated: CAIRRTGEGNQPQHF. V is TRBV10-3 and J is TRBJ1-5, with TRBD1 identical over 9 bases. Germline V CDR1 and CDR2: ENHRY, SYGVKD. The V segment lost 8 bases and the J segment 2 bases; nucleotides outside the gene matches: 7. This CDR3 has 15 residues.

This clonotype was seen repeatedly, ten times or more. V usage is TRBV28 and J usage is TRBJ2-1; D tentatively reads TRBD1 or TRBD2 (5 bases each). In germline, CDR1 is MDHEN, CDR2 SYDVKM. The CDR3 covers 17 residues. V lost 2 bases to trimming and J lost 2 bases, with 16 bases between them. CDR3 sequence: CASSLPSGPVTYNEQFF. The CDR3, as DNA: TGTGCCAGCAGTTTACCCTCGGGACCGGTCACCTACAATGAGCAGTTCTTC.

In its sample, this clonotype was seen many times. The genes are TRBV20-1 and TRBJ1-2, with 7 bases aligning to TRBD1. The CDR3 has 16 residues. Germline CDR1 is DFQATT and CDR2 is SNEGSKA (reference sequence). After removal of 6 bases from V and 3 bases from J, the junction contained 16 bases not matched to a gene. In DNA form, the CDR3 reads TGCAGTGCACGGGACGACGGGACAGCCGCAGACTATGGCTACACCTTC. Its translation: CSARDDGTAADYGYTF.

The gene calls are TRBV19 and TRBJ1-3, with no clear D. Germline V gene lookup returns CDR1 LNHDA and CDR2 SQIVND (reference sequence). The CDR3 loop spans 15 amino acids. The germline V and J ends were trimmed by 3 bases and 0 bases, with 9 bases remaining between them. CDR3 in amino acids: CASSIQASSGNTIYF. CDR3 bases: TGTGCCAGTAGTATTCAGGCGAGCTCTGGAAACACCATATATTTT.

This clonotype was counted ten times or more. V is TRBV2 and J is TRBJ1-5, with TRBD1 identical over 7 bases. The length of the CDR3 is 14 residues. V lost 3 bases and J lost 5; bases outside the gene matches: 4. In germline, CDR1 is SNHLY, CDR2 FYNNEI. The CDR3 DNA reads as TGTGCCAGCAGTGATTTGCAGGGGGATCAGCCCCAGCATTTT. Amino acid sequence: CASSDLQGDQPQHF.

At least ten counts were recorded for this clonotype. The chain recombines TRBV2 with TRBJ2-5, with 11 nucleotides matching TRBD2. The CDR3 is made up of 16 amino acids. V dropped 7 bases and J dropped 4; count of bases not matched to a gene: 11. CDR1 and CDR2 (germline): SNHLY, FYNNEI. In nucleotides, the CDR3 is TGTGCCAGCACCGGGGGGACTAGCGGCCCGCGAGAGACCCAGTACTTC. This translates into CASTGGTSGPRETQYF.

Many counts were recorded for this clonotype. The rearrangement links TRBV3-1 to TRBJ2-7, with unresolved D. Per the germline V gene, CDR1 is LGHDT and CDR2 is YNNKEL (reference sequence). This CDR3 is built from 12 residues. With 3 bases removed from V and 3 bases from J, the gap between germline ends came to 6 bases. The chain's CDR3 is CASSQGFYEQYF. DNA of the CDR3: TGTGCCAGCAGCCAGGGGTTCTACGAGCAGTACTTC.

V usage is TRBV25-1 and J usage is TRBJ1-2; unclear D gene. Germline CDR1 and CDR2: MGHDK and SYGVNS. This CDR3 spans 14 amino acids. Between the trimmed V and J ends, which lost 7 bases and 7 bases, there was a span of 19 bases. The CDR3: CASKSPVGMSGYTF. As DNA, the CDR3 is TGTGCCAGCAAGAGTCCGGTGGGTATGAGTGGCTACACCTTC.

This clonotype was counted at least ten times. The V and J genes are TRBV12-5 and TRBJ1-1; D gene uncertain. Germline values: CDR1 LGHNT, CDR2 FRNRAP. Trimming stripped 7 bases from V and 7 bases from J, with 13 bases between. The CDR3 length is 12 residues. CDR3 sequence (DNA): TGTGCTAGTGCCTTAAGTCTTTTTGAAGCTTTCTTT. Amino acid sequence: CASALSLFEAFF.